The 28 T cell receptor beta chains given below trace back to one sample, sequenced in a study of glioma-infiltrating T cells after dendritic cell vaccination (dated by TCRdb to about 2016). The time point label here, explained by the study, means: after dendritic cell vaccination, including at tumor progression/relapse. The library was produced with the immunoSEQ multiplex PCR assay. TCRdb retrieved this table from immuneACCESS and kept in-frame rearrangements only. Not all clones are present; in checked studies, unresolved V genes account for under half, and no reason is known for the remainder. The sample records more than 95,000 clones, 90% of which are singletons. The top ten clonotypes cover approximately 2.7% of the sample. The material sequenced was blood, taken after dendritic cell vaccination. These receptors originate from a human donor with glioblastoma.

In this sample, this clone turned up once. The CDR3 DNA reads TGTGCCAGCAGTGAAGGGGGCCAACTGGGCTACACCTTC. Protein: CASSEGGQLGYTF. This chain links TRBV6-1 with TRBJ1-2; possible D gene TRBD1, 5 bases. In germline, CDR1 is MNHNS, CDR2 SASEGT. This CDR3 comprises 13 residues. V was trimmed by 1 base and J by 8 bases, leaving 11 bases between them.

For this clone: This sample also contains other DNA sequences that code for the same CDR3. The chain combines TRBV5-1 with TRBJ1-1, with D perhaps TRBD1 (5 bases). Germline CDR1 and CDR2: SGHRS and YFSETQ. This CDR3 region has 13 residues. Deletions cut 0 bases from V and 6 bases from J, with 9 bases between. Here the CDR3 reads CASSLEGRAEAFF. For the CDR3, the DNA is TGCGCCAGCAGCTTGGAGGGGAGGGCTGAAGCTTTCTTT.

The gene calls are TRBV10-3 and TRBJ2-7; D perhaps matches TRBD1 (6 bases). The germline V and J ends were trimmed by 7 bases and 5 bases, with 15 bases remaining between them. Germline CDR1 is ENHRY and CDR2 is SYGVKD. This CDR3 has 13 amino acids. CDR3 amino acids: CAITETGNHEQYF. The DNA of the CDR3 is TGTGCCATCACCGAGACAGGTAACCACGAGCAGTACTTC.

This clone was counted a single time. At one of its ends the junction is not consistent with the germline gene, which may arise from a read error. The chain carries TRBV20-1 and TRBJ2-7; possibly TRBD1 for D (6 bases). The CDR3 is made up of 11 amino acids. CDR1 and CDR2 (germline): DFQATT, SNEGSKA (reference sequence). CDR3 bases: TGCAGTGCAAGAGGGGGAGTAGAGCAGTACTTC. It specifies CSARGGVEQYF.

This clone was seen a single time. This rearrangement joins TRBV11-2 to TRBJ2-3; TRBD2 aligns across 12 bases. The CDR3 runs to 15 residues. Germline V lookup: CDR1 SGHAT, CDR2 FQNNGV. After removal of 5 bases from V and 8 bases from J, the junction contained 8 bases not matched to a gene. The CDR3 reads CASSPGLAGIGTQYF. DNA of the CDR3: TGTGCCAGCAGCCCAGGACTAGCGGGAATAGGTACGCAGTATTTT.

The rearrangement uses TRBV2 and TRBJ1-2; no definite D call. This CDR3 spans 14 amino acids. Per the germline V gene, CDR1 is SNHLY and CDR2 is FYNNEI. The V and J ends lost 8 bases and 5 bases respectively, with 18 bases between them. This chain's CDR3 is CASSLQKTTYGYTF. CDR3 bases: TGTGCCAGCTCCCTACAAAAGACTACATATGGCTACACCTTC. The whole variable domain, filled in from reference TRBV2 and TRBJ1-2, reads EPEVTQTPSHQVTQMGQEVILRCVPISNHLYFYWYRQILGQKVEFLVSFYNNEISEKSEIFDDQFSVERPDGSNFTLKIRSTKLEDSAMYFCASSLQKTTYGYTFGSGTRLTVV.

The chain employs TRBV5-1 and TRBJ2-2; 8 bases fit TRBD1. The CDR3 is 14 amino acids. Germline CDR1 is SGHRS and CDR2 is YFSETQ. V shed 1 base, J shed 5 bases, and the junction held 1 base outside the gene matches. The CDR3 here is CASSLTGGTGELFF. Written as DNA, the CDR3 is TGCGCCAGCAGCTTGACAGGGGGAACCGGGGAGCTGTTTTTT. Full variable domain (rest looked up from reference TRBV5-1 and TRBJ2-2): KAGVTQTPRYLIKTRGQQVTLSCSPISGHRSVSWYQQTPGQGLQFLFEYFSETQRNKGNFPGRFSGRQFSNSRSEMNVSTLELGDSALYLCASSLTGGTGELFFGEGSRLTVL.

The V and J genes are TRBV4-1 and TRBJ1-1, with 7 bases lining up with TRBD1. The CDR3 totals 19 residues. The germline V gene encodes CDR1 MGHRA and CDR2 YSYEKL. Germline trimming cut 3 bases from V and 0 bases from J; bases unmatched to any gene: 16. This chain's CDR3 is CASSHVSWRGPRMNTEAFF. In DNA form, the CDR3 reads TGCGCCAGCAGCCACGTCTCGTGGAGGGGGCCTAGGATGAACACTGAAGCTTTCTTT.

This chain links TRBV2 with TRBJ2-1; 9 nucleotides agree with TRBD2. Germline V gene lookup returns CDR1 SNHLY and CDR2 FYNNEI. The V and J ends lost 3 bases and 5 bases, in that order; junction bases with no gene match: 8. The CDR3 loop spans 16 amino acids. CDR3 sequence reads: CASSESLTSGDNEQFF. The CDR3 nucleotides read TGTGCCAGCAGTGAGAGTTTGACTAGCGGAGACAATGAGCAGTTCTTC.

This rearrangement joins TRBV4-1 to TRBJ2-1, with 8 bases that match TRBD2. The V segment lost 4 bases and the J segment 8 bases; nucleotides outside the gene matches: 13. The CDR3 spans 16 residues. In germline, CDR1 is MGHRA, CDR2 YSYEKL. This CDR3 is CASSLTSGDLGDEQFF. In DNA, the CDR3 is TGCGCCAGCAGCCTTACTAGCGGAGACTTAGGCGATGAGCAGTTCTTC.

This chain connects TRBV30 to TRBJ2-1, with D maybe TRBD2 (7 bases). Germline-derived CDR1 and CDR2 are GTSNPN and SVGIG (reference sequence). CDR3 length: 14 residues. Trimming removed 7 bases from V and 0 bases from J, with 13 bases in between. DNA of the CDR3: TGTGCCTACAGGGCGGGAGTCTCCTACAATGAGCAGTTCTTC. Translating it yields CAYRAGVSYNEQFF. The entire variable domain, with the rest obtained from reference TRBV30 and TRBJ2-1, is as follows: SQTIHQWPATLVQPVGSPLSLECTVEGTSNPNLYWYRQAAGRGLQLLFYSVGIGQISSEVPQNLSASRPQDRQFILSSKKLLLSDSGFYLCAYRAGVSYNEQFFGPGTRLTVL.

This clone was seen only once. V and J are TRBV5-1 and TRBJ1-1; the D gene is possibly TRBD1 (6 bases). This CDR3 is built from 14 residues. V was pared by 2 bases and J by 0 bases, with 8 bases between. Germline V lookup: CDR1 SGHRS, CDR2 YFSETQ. DNA of the CDR3: TGCGCCAGCAGCTTACAGGGCATGAACACTGAAGCTTTCTTT. Translated: CASSLQGMNTEAFF.

Written as DNA, the CDR3 is TGTGCAAGTCGCTCCGGACTAGCGGGAGCTTACGAGCAGTACTTC. This encodes CASRSGLAGAYEQYF. V usage is TRBV12-2 and J usage is TRBJ2-7; the D call TRBD2 from the table was never checked on the DNA. TRBV12-2 is deemed a pseudogene. The CDR3 is 15 residues long.

DNA of the CDR3: TGCGCCAGCAGCCAAGATTTGGGGACAGGGCGAACTGAAGCTTTCTTT. As protein: CASSQDLGTGRTEAFF. The gene calls are TRBV4-1 and TRBJ1-1; 9 nucleotides align to TRBD1. This CDR3 has 16 residues. CDR1 MGHRA and CDR2 YSYEKL come from the germline V gene. V dropped 0 bases and J dropped 5; count of bases not matched to a gene: 7.

The chain combines TRBV19 with TRBJ2-6; 15 nucleotides align to TRBD2. CDR1 LNHDA and CDR2 SQIVND come from the germline V gene (reference sequence). The CDR3 runs to 19 residues. The J segment lost 0 bases and the V segment lost 5 bases, leaving 5 bases of the junction unmatched. CDR3 sequence reads: CASSVGLAGGLSGANVLTF. The CDR3 nucleotides are TGTGCCAGTAGTGTGGGACTAGCGGGAGGACTCTCTGGGGCCAACGTCCTGACTTTC.

The chain uses TRBV28 and TRBJ1-6, with TRBD1 matching 7 bases. The germline CDR1 and CDR2 sequences are MDHEN and SYDVKM. The junction had 2 bases not matched to a gene; V was cut back by 2 bases and J by 4 bases. The CDR3 extends over 15 amino acids. The CDR3 is CASSLEQGYNSPLHF. In DNA, the CDR3 is TGTGCCAGCAGTTTAGAACAGGGGTATAATTCACCCCTCCACTTT.

The V gene is TRBV15, the J gene TRBJ2-7; weak D call: TRBD2 (6 bases). V lost 8 bases and J lost 7, with 15 bases in between. Germline V gene sequence: CDR1 LNHNV, CDR2 YYDKDF (reference sequence). The CDR3 totals 12 residues. CDR3 region: CATGQAGSEQYF. Written as DNA, the CDR3 is TGTGCCACCGGCCAAGCGGGTTCTGAGCAGTACTTC. The variable domain in full, with the rest retrieved from reference TRBV15 and TRBJ2-7, is DAMVIQNPRYQVTQFGKPVTLSCSQTLNHNVMYWYQQKSSQAPKLLFHYYDKDFNNEADTPDNFQSRRPNTSFCFLDIRSPGLGDTAMYLCATGQAGSEQYFGPGTRLTVT.

The rearrangement joins TRBV6-5 to TRBJ1-1; 11 bases match TRBD1. The V gene end was trimmed by 5 bases and the J gene end by 5 bases; junction bases not matched to a gene: 4. Germline V CDR1 and CDR2: MNHEY, SVGAGI. The CDR3 spans 14 residues. The CDR3 sequence: CASSQRDRGTEAFF. The CDR3 bases are TGTGCCAGCAGTCAAAGGGACAGGGGGACTGAAGCTTTCTTT.

V and J are TRBV5-6 and TRBJ2-1; 8 nucleotides align to TRBD2. V lost 0 bases to trimming and J lost 5 bases; unmatched junction nucleotides: 7. This CDR3 has 16 residues. Germline V gives CDR1 SGHDT, CDR2 YYEEEE. The CDR3 DNA follows: TGTGCCAGCAGCTTGGCATCGGGACTAGGCAACAATGAGCAGTTCTTC. This encodes CASSLASGLGNNEQFF.

The chain carries TRBV10-3 and TRBJ1-1; D is unclear. Germline V CDR1 and CDR2: ENHRY, SYGVKD. The CDR3 has 14 residues. Deletions cut 10 bases from V and 2 bases from J, with 17 bases between. The CDR3: CATRGESDNTEAFF. The CDR3 DNA sequence: TGTGCCACCCGCGGTGAGAGTGATAACACTGAAGCTTTCTTT.

CDR3 sequence (DNA): TGTGCCAGTAGTACGGTCGCTGGGGCAGGTGACTACGAGCAGTACTTC. The encoded protein is CASSTVAGAGDYEQYF. This chain connects TRBV19 to TRBJ2-7; a possible D gene is TRBD1 (5 bases). The V gene lost 4 bases and the J gene lost 3 bases, with 19 bases spanning the gap. The CDR3 runs to 16 residues. The V gene's germline CDR1 is LNHDA and CDR2 SQIVND (reference sequence).

The genes are TRBV27 and TRBJ2-3; TRBD2 matches at 8 bases. The germline V gene has CDR1 MNHEY and CDR2 SMNVEV (reference sequence). V lost 2 bases to trimming and J lost 7 bases; unmatched junction nucleotides: 8. The CDR3 loop spans 15 amino acids. The DNA of the CDR3 is TGTGCCAGCAGTTTAACGGCAGCGGGGGCCCATACGCAGTATTTT. Protein sequence: CASSLTAAGAHTQYF.

This clone was seen once. The chain employs TRBV19 and TRBJ1-2; D uncertain. The V end was cut by 5 bases, the J end by 8 bases, with 12 bases between. This CDR3 spans 12 amino acids. Per germline, CDR1 LNHDA and CDR2 SQIVND (reference sequence). The CDR3 reads CASSEDRWGYTF. The CDR3 DNA reads TGTGCCAGTAGTGAGGATCGTTGGGGCTACACCTTC.

This clone was detected a few times. The rearrangement joins TRBV30 to TRBJ1-6; D is undetermined. Between the trimmed V and J ends, which lost 4 bases and 0 bases, there was a span of 7 bases. CDR3 length equals 14 residues. Germline V gives CDR1 GTSNPN, CDR2 SVGIG (reference sequence). The CDR3 region is CAWNTGSYNSPLHF. The DNA of the CDR3 is TGTGCCTGGAACACGGGCTCCTATAATTCACCCCTCCACTTT.

This chain joins TRBV14 and TRBJ1-2, with 12 bases aligning to TRBD1. The germline V gene encodes CDR1 SGHDN and CDR2 FVKESK. With 6 bases clipped from V and 8 bases from J, the junction kept 7 bases outside the gene matches. The length of the CDR3 is 14 residues. CDR3 in DNA: TGTGCCAGCAGGGGGGACAGGGGGCGGGGGGGCTACACCTTC. Its translation: CASRGDRGRGGYTF.

This clone was seen a few times. The V and J genes are TRBV14 and TRBJ1-4; 7 bases fit TRBD1. Germline assignment: CDR1 SGHDN and CDR2 FVKESK. The CDR3 extends over 13 amino acids. Trimming removed 4 bases from V and 14 bases from J; junction bases left unmatched: 10. CDR3 DNA: TGTGCCAGCAGCCGGACGGAGAGCAGGGGGCTGTTTTTT. This gives the protein CASSRTESRGLFF.

The V gene is TRBV30, the J gene TRBJ2-7, with a tentative D call TRBD2 (6 bases). Germline lookup yields CDR1 GTSNPN and CDR2 SVGIG (reference sequence). Trimming removed 2 bases from V and 2 bases from J, with 13 bases in between. This CDR3 has 14 amino acids. The CDR3 here is CAWSRRGGPYEQYF. The DNA of the CDR3 is TGTGCCTGGAGTCGGCGGGGAGGCCCCTACGAGCAGTACTTC. Supplemented by reference TRBV30 and TRBJ2-7, the full variable domain reads SQTIHQWPATLVQPVGSPLSLECTVEGTSNPNLYWYRQAAGRGLQLLFYSVGIGQISSEVPQNLSASRPQDRQFILSSKKLLLSDSGFYLCAWSRRGGPYEQYFGPGTRLTVT.

The V call is TRBV5-1, the J call TRBJ1-2, with a tentative D call TRBD1 (6 bases). Per the germline V gene, CDR1 is SGHRS and CDR2 is YFSETQ. V was pared by 4 bases and J by 6 bases, with 22 bases between. CDR3 length: 16 residues. The CDR3 nucleotides read TGCGCCAGCAGCCTGGAAGAACTCAGGGGAAGTAATGGCTACACCTTC. It is translated as CASSLEELRGSNGYTF.